This is a list of T cell receptor beta chains from one sample in a study of T-cell reconstitution after alpha-beta-depleted transplantation in children. Each CDR3 protein is one row after TCRdb ran MiXCR on the PCR reads. The sample carries about 500,000 distinct CDR3 sequences, around a third recorded once. Sequenced here: PBMCs from the stem cell graft donor, sampled from the stem cell graft. All receptors come from a human donor who donated a stem cell graft to a child with aplastic anemia. Each CDR3 is given with its conserved first and last residue. Each record gives: clone size, J gene, V gene, D gene, CDR3 DNA, CDR3 protein. D genes are given only for firm matches. A row's size may be missing; if present it is once, few, many or a size class.

>.|TRBJ2-3|TRBV30|.
TGTGCCTGGAGTGTAGGAGGGAGCGCTTCTAGCACAGATACGCAGTATTTT
CAWSVGGSASSTDTQYF
>few|TRBJ2-5|TRBV5-6|TRBD2
TGTGCCAGCAGCTCCGGGACTAGCGTACAAGAGACCCAGTACTTC
CASSSGTSVQETQYF
>.|TRBJ2-2|TRBV6-2/TRBV6-3|TRBD2
TGTGCCAGCAGTTACTCCTATAGCGGGAGTCGCGCCGGGGAGCTGTTTTTT
CASSYSYSGSRAGELFF
>.|TRBJ2-7|TRBV12-3/TRBV12-4|.
TGTGCCAGCAGTTTAGTGGCGGGAAGAGGGGTCGAGCAGTACTTC
CASSLVAGRGVEQYF
>.|TRBJ2-2|TRBV4-3|.
TGCGCCAGCAGCCAAATAAGCGGAGGGAACACCGGGGAGCTGTTTTTT
CASSQISGGNTGELFF
>.|TRBJ1-5|TRBV4-2|.
TGTGCCAGCAGCCCCGCCGGGGATTACCAGCCCCAGCATTTT
CASSPAGDYQPQHF
>.|TRBJ1-1|TRBV27|TRBD1
TGTGCCAGCAGTCGACAGGGATGGAACACTGAAGCTTTCTTT
CASSRQGWNTEAFF
>.|TRBJ1-1|TRBV9|.
TGTGCCAGCAGCGTAGGACCCCTTGGGACGTCGGCCACTGAAGCTTTCTTT
CASSVGPLGTSATEAFF
>once|TRBJ2-3|TRBV29-1|.
TGCAGCGTTGAAAGAGGGGCGCAGAGAGATACGCAGTATTTT
CSVERGAQRDTQYF
>.|TRBJ2-6|TRBV28|.
TGTGCCAGCAGTTTCCCGTTGGGCTCTGGGGCCAACGTCCTGACTTTC
CASSFPLGSGANVLTF
>.|TRBJ1-2|TRBV30|.
TGTGCCTGGAGTGTATACAGGCATGGTTCAAGCGGGGGGACTAATGGCTACACCTTC
CAWSVYRHGSSGGTNGYTF
>few|TRBJ1-1|TRBV28|TRBD1
TGTGCCAGCAGTTTTGTCTGGACAGGGAACACTGAAGCTTTCTTT
CASSFVWTGNTEAFF
>.|TRBJ1-3|TRBV5-1|TRBD1
TGCGCCAGCAGCCCGGGACAGACTTACTCTGGAAACACCATATATTTT
CASSPGQTYSGNTIYF
>.|TRBJ1-1|TRBV4-3|.
TGCGCCAGCAGCCTCCGCCCTGGGGGTTTTACTGAAGCTTTCTTT
CASSLRPGGFTEAFF
>few|TRBJ1-5|TRBV20-1|.
TGCAGTGCCATTGCCTACCGGGGCAATCAGCCCCAGCATTTT
CSAIAYRGNQPQHF